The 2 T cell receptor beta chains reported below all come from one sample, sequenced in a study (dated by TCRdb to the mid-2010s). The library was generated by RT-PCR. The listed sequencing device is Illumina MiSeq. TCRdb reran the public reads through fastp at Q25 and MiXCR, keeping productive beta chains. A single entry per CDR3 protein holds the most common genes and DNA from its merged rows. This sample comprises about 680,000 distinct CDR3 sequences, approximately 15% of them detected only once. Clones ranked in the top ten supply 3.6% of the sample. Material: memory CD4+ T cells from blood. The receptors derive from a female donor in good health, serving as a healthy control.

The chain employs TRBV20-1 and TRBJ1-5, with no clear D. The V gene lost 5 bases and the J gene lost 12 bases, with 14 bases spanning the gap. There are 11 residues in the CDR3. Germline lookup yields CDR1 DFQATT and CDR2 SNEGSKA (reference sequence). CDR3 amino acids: CSAREAGSQHF. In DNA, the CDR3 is TGCAGTGCTCGCGAGGCGGGGAGCCAGCATTTT.

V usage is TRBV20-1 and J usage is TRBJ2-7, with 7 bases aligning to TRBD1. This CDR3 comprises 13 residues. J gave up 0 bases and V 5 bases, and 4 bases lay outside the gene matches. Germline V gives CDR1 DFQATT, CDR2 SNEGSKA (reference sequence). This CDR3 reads CSARDRASYEQYF. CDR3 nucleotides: TGCAGTGCTCGCGACAGGGCCTCCTACGAGCAGTACTTC.